Listed here is a single TCR beta chain. Its antigen is not identified. Germline V CDR1 and CDR2: LGHDT, YNNKEL (reference sequence). This CDR3 has 13 amino acids. The sample belongs to a study of T cells expressing NK-cell markers. The overall study: All TCR beta repertoires analysed originated from sorted CD3+CD56+NKG2C+, CD3+CD56+NKG2C- and CD3+CD56-NKG2C+ T cells. Seven of the eight sequenced donors were HCMV-seropositive; one was seronegative. Whole-study findings and limits: The leading position in the CD3+CD56-NKG2C+ fraction of several donors also went to these clonotypes. Dominant NKG2C+ clonotype frequencies of 1.0-7.0% of CD8+ T cells were measured in over 5 donors.

TCRdb reprocessed the 5' RACE reads and reports one entry per CDR3 protein, with no DNA. This table lists hundreds of thousands of distinct CDR3 sequences. The TCR sequence derives from a man aged 18 to 29 in good health. Specimen: blood T cells: a sorted CD56 or NKG2C T cell subset, CD4+ or CD8+ T cells, or bulk PBMC T cells (not recorded which). This chain links TRBV3-1 with TRBJ2-5. CDR3 protein: CASSQKPLGTQYF.